A selection of T cell receptor beta chains follows, all from one sample in a study of blood T cell repertoires in COVID-19. Sequencing was performed with immunoSEQ multiplex PCR; in TCRdb, only in-frame clones are kept and a portion is missing. Here the sample spans roughly 100,000 clones, 89% being singletons. Sequencing was carried out using peripheral blood. These receptor sequences come from a woman aged 60-70 years with acute or convalescent COVID-19. Each CDR3 is given with its conserved first and last residue.

J gene,V gene,CDR3 protein
TRBJ1-1,TRBV28,CASFPRVGTEAFF
TRBJ2-1,TRBV7-2,CASSRAYNEQFF
TRBJ2-7,TRBV3-1/TRBV3-2,CASRLSSGRAYEQYF
TRBJ1-5,TRBV4-1,CASSQGVGRGRQPQHF
TRBJ1-2,TRBV4-1,CASSQDGQGLLGYTF
TRBJ2-3,TRBV9,CASSALAGSSTDTQYF
TRBJ2-1,TRBV29-1,CSVTSGIYNEQFF
TRBJ1-1,TRBV28,CASSLGGAAEAFF
TRBJ2-3,TRBV28,CASSFSSLATRGDF
TRBJ1-2,TRBV9,CASSLGQGPYGYTF
TRBJ1-2,TRBV5-4,CASSRGTVFNYGYTF
TRBJ2-5,TRBV14,CASSQDIGTQYF
TRBJ2-2,TRBV11-1,CASSSPRRGPTGELFF
TRBJ1-5,TRBV19,CASGDRSAQPQHF
TRBJ2-1,TRBV5-1,CASSLAAGGNEQFF
TRBJ1-3,TRBV27,CASSPLPRPQRGNTIYF
TRBJ1-2,TRBV19,CASSIEIRDKDGYTF
TRBJ1-6,TRBV7-6,CASSLGTDNNSPLHF
TRBJ1-1,TRBV19,CASSKGGQAEAFF
TRBJ2-1,TRBV2,CASSIGTSGRAMDEQFF
TRBJ2-5,TRBV19,CASSIESGEETQYF
TRBJ1-3,TRBV21-1,CASSPDRSSGNTIYF
TRBJ2-7,TRBV6-5,CASRGTGGLIF
TRBJ1-5,TRBV20-1,CSASRAGYQPQHF
TRBJ1-2,TRBV11-2,CASSLAAGWNYGYTF
TRBJ2-2,TRBV5-1,CASSLSPSGFTAGELFF
TRBJ1-1,TRBV6-5,CASTGNTEAFF
TRBJ2-5,TRBV25-1,CASVSGQVWGLGETQYF
TRBJ2-2,TRBV7-3,CASSFGAIGGELFF
TRBJ1-5,TRBV7-2,CASSLGQNQPQHF
TRBJ1-2,TRBV21-1,CASWLSKTGGANYGYTF
TRBJ2-5,TRBV5-4,CASSLDGKTWETQYF
TRBJ1-1,TRBV5-1,CASSFGTGEAFF
TRBJ1-1,TRBV28,CASIGQPNTEAFF
TRBJ2-6,TRBV5-1,CASSHSQRGSESGANVLTF
TRBJ1-2,TRBV5-6,CASSRDRSYGYTF
TRBJ2-2,TRBV20-1,CSASGEEGAGELFF
TRBJ1-3,TRBV5-4,CASSLAGQFSGNTIYF
TRBJ1-4,TRBV19,CASSMRGGGVVIEKLFF
TRBJ1-1,TRBV6-5,CASSGIQGVTEAFF